This passage covers 32 T cell receptor beta chains from one sample sequenced in a study of T cells in Graves' hyperthyroidism and ophthalmopathy. The CDR3 regions of TCR beta were amplified from RNA transcripts. An initial round of RT-PCR targeting the TCR CDR3 relied on the HTBI primer set. Each CDR3 protein gets one entry after TCRdb re-called the multiplex PCR reads with MiXCR. This sample yields approximately 200,000 distinct CDR3 sequences, of which approximately 20% are seen a single time; about 45% belongs to the top ten. The sequenced material came from blood. Receptors originate from a man in his forties with Graves' hyperthyroidism.

This clonotype was seen at least ten times. The V and J genes are TRBV28 and TRBJ1-3; a possible D gene is TRBD1 (6 bases). V was shortened by 6 bases and J by 5 bases, with 17 bases between the two germline ends. The V gene's germline CDR1 is MDHEN and CDR2 SYDVKM. The length of the CDR3 is 15 residues. The CDR3 reads CASRTQGWTRNTIYF. CDR3 nucleotide sequence: TGTGCCAGCAGAACTCAGGGGTGGACGAGAAACACCATATATTTT.

This clonotype appeared many times. The J gene is TRBJ1-1, the V gene TRBV27; perhaps TRBD1 as D (6 bases). Trimming shortened V by 4 bases and J by 0 bases, and 15 bases separated the two germline ends. This CDR3 is 16 amino acids long. Germline V gene lookup returns CDR1 MNHEY and CDR2 SMNVEV (reference sequence). CDR3 DNA sequence: TGTGCCAGCAGTTCAGTACAGGGACCCGTGAACACTGAAGCTTTCTTT. Amino acid sequence: CASSSVQGPVNTEAFF.

The chain uses TRBV7-2 and TRBJ1-6; 7 bases fit TRBD1. With 5 bases clipped from V and 7 bases from J, the junction kept 8 bases outside the gene matches. Germline V gives CDR1 SGHTA, CDR2 FQGNSA. The CDR3 spans 15 residues. CDR3 sequence (DNA): TGTGCCAGCAGCCTAGGGGGCGCCGGGAATTCACCCCTCCACTTT. It specifies CASSLGGAGNSPLHF.

This clonotype was picked up many times. V and J are TRBV12-3 or TRBV12-4 and TRBJ2-6, with TRBD1 as a possible D gene (5 bases). The V gene lost 1 base and the J gene lost 3 bases, with 13 bases spanning the gap. The CDR3 has 17 amino acids. The CDR3 reads CASSLEVSGYGANVLTF. The CDR3 bases are TGTGCCAGCAGTTTAGAGGTCTCAGGGTATGGGGCCAACGTCCTGACTTTC.

This clonotype showed up just a few times. Possible read error: a much larger clone is one base away. J is TRBJ2-1 and V is TRBV6-2 or TRBV6-3; no firm D call. The length of the CDR3 is 10 residues. CDR1 MNHEY and CDR2 SVGEGT come from the germline V gene. V was clipped by 8 bases and J by 6 bases, with 5 bases between them. This CDR3 is CASGVNEQFF. CDR3 sequence (DNA): TGTGCCAGCGGGGTCAATGAGCAGTTCTTC.

This clonotype was seen ten or more times. The rearrangement uses TRBV28 and TRBJ1-6, with D tentatively TRBD1 (5 bases). The V gene's germline CDR1 is MDHEN and CDR2 SYDVKM. The CDR3 extends over 12 amino acids. Trimming took off 5 bases at V and 14 bases at J, with 13 bases between the two ends. The CDR3 is CASSQPGKTLHF. The CDR3 nucleotides read TGTGCCAGCAGTCAACCAGGGAAAACCCTCCACTTT.

This clonotype was counted ten times or more. V gene TRBV5-1 combines with J gene TRBJ2-3, with 8 nucleotides matching TRBD2. CDR1 and CDR2 (germline): SGHRS, YFSETQ. The CDR3 loop spans 16 amino acids. The J segment lost 5 bases and the V segment lost 2 bases, leaving 10 bases of the junction unmatched. CDR3 region: CASSFNSGGNGDTQYF. CDR3 nucleotides: TGCGCCAGCAGCTTCAACTCGGGGGGGAATGGAGATACGCAGTATTTT.

This clonotype was counted many times. V and J are TRBV18 and TRBJ2-2; 7 bases map to TRBD1. Germline-derived CDR1 and CDR2 are KGHSH and LQKENI. J lost 6 bases, V lost 6 bases, and 10 bases had no gene match. The CDR3 is made up of 15 amino acids. Written as DNA, the CDR3 is TGTGCCAGCTCCCCAGGGGACAGCACGGCCGGGGAGCTGTTTTTT. Its translation: CASSPGDSTAGELFF.

In DNA form, the CDR3 reads TGTGCCAGCAGCTTAAGAGCCGGGGGCTATGGCTACACCTTC. It yields the protein CASSLRAGGYGYTF. The J gene is TRBJ1-2, the V gene TRBV7-2; weak D call: TRBD1 (5 bases). This CDR3 comprises 14 residues. Germline V gene lookup returns CDR1 SGHTA and CDR2 FQGNSA. V lost 2 bases, J lost 4 bases, and 11 bases lay in between.

The rearrangement uses TRBV20-1 and TRBJ2-7; 14 bases match TRBD2. V shed 4 bases and J 4 bases; nucleotides not matched to a gene: 3. Germline assignment: CDR1 DFQATT and CDR2 SNEGSKA (reference sequence). CDR3 length: 14 amino acids. DNA of the CDR3: TGCAGTGCTATCCGGACTAGCGGGGGGTACGAGCAGTACTTC. It is translated as CSAIRTSGGYEQYF.

The rearrangement joins TRBV4-2 to TRBJ1-2; D unclear. Germline V lookup: CDR1 LGHNA, CDR2 YNFKEQ. Trimming pared 0 bases from V and 10 bases from J, leaving 18 bases between. CDR3 size: 15 residues. The CDR3 sequence: CASSQDRFDRSTYTF. The CDR3 coding sequence is TGTGCCAGCAGCCAAGATAGATTTGATCGTTCTACCTACACCTTC.

This clonotype was counted between two and nine times. The chain links TRBV9 to TRBJ2-7, with D possibly called TRBD1 or TRBD2 (6 bases each). Germline V gives CDR1 SGDLS, CDR2 YYNGEE. Trimming stripped 6 bases from V and 2 bases from J, with 18 bases between. This CDR3 has 15 amino acids. Here the CDR3 reads CASNPRGDTTYEQYF. The CDR3 region has the DNA TGTGCCAGCAATCCGAGGGGGGACACTACCTACGAGCAGTACTTC.

Only a few counts were recorded for this clonotype. This sequence joins TRBV3-1 and TRBJ2-6, with 7 bases lining up with TRBD1. Germline values: CDR1 LGHDT, CDR2 YNNKEL (reference sequence). Trimming took 1 base from V and 0 from J; bases not matched to a gene: 6. The CDR3 length is 18 residues. CDR3 bases: TGTGCCAGCAGCCAAGGGGGGACAGACCCCTCTGGGGCCAACGTCCTGACTTTC. Amino acid sequence: CASSQGGTDPSGANVLTF.

This clonotype has a count of ten or more. The chain employs TRBV2 and TRBJ2-1; D may match TRBD1 or TRBD2 (6 bases each). V was cut by 6 bases and J by 9 bases, with 9 bases left in between. The CDR3 has 11 amino acids. CDR1 and CDR2 (germline): SNHLY, FYNNEI. The CDR3 bases are TGTGCCAGCAGAAAGGGGGGTGAGCAGTTCTTC. Its translation is CASRKGGEQFF. The full variable domain, rest sourced from reference TRBV2 and TRBJ2-1, is EPEVTQTPSHQVTQMGQEVILRCVPISNHLYFYWYRQILGQKVEFLVSFYNNEISEKSEIFDDQFSVERPDGSNFTLKIRSTKLEDSAMYFCASRKGGEQFFGPGTRLTVL.

As regards this clonotype: A read error may explain this, as a much larger clone is one base away. This chain uses TRBV27 with TRBJ1-5; D remains unclear. Trimming shortened V by 1 base and J by 6 bases, and 7 bases separated the two germline ends. Germline-derived CDR1 and CDR2 are MNHEY and SMNVEV (reference sequence). The CDR3 consists of 13 residues. CDR3 in amino acids: CASSLFRVQPQHF. CDR3 bases: TGTGCCAGCAGTTTATTTCGGGTTCAGCCCCAGCATTTT.

This chain links TRBV20-1 with TRBJ1-2, with 8 bases that match TRBD1. Germline CDR1 and CDR2: DFQATT and SNEGSKA (reference sequence). This CDR3 contains 12 residues. With 7 bases clipped from V and 8 bases from J, the junction kept 9 bases outside the gene matches. The CDR3 DNA reads TGCAGTGTTAAGATGGACAGGGAAGGCTACACCTTC. Its protein is CSVKMDREGYTF.

This clonotype was recorded many times. This sequence joins TRBV30 and TRBJ2-1; D perhaps matches TRBD1 (5 bases). The germline gives CDR1 GTSNPN, CDR2 SVGIG (reference sequence). The CDR3 totals 13 residues. Trimming shortened V by 4 bases and J by 7 bases, and 14 bases separated the two germline ends. The CDR3 protein is CAWTGLPRNEQFF. CDR3 nucleotides: TGTGCCTGGACAGGGCTCCCGAGAAATGAGCAGTTCTTC.

There are many counts of this clonotype. The genes are TRBV12-3 or TRBV12-4 and TRBJ1-5, with D tentatively TRBD1 (6 bases). The CDR3 sequence is 13 residues long. V was cut by 7 bases and J by 4 bases, with 11 bases left in between. The CDR3 region is CASTTGWNQPQHF. The CDR3 bases are TGTGCCAGCACTACAGGGTGGAATCAGCCCCAGCATTTT.

In this sample, this clonotype turned up many times. The genes are TRBV2 and TRBJ2-1; 8 bases are a match to TRBD1. Germline V CDR1 and CDR2: SNHLY, FYNNEI. This CDR3 region has 16 residues. V lost 7 bases, J lost 3 bases, and 11 bases stayed unmatched. For the CDR3, the DNA is TGTGCCAGCACTATCCAGGGGGCCGCCGGCTACAATGAGCAGTTCTTC. Its translation: CASTIQGAAGYNEQFF.

The CDR3 region has the DNA TGTGCCAGCAGCGTACAGCAGGCTTACAATGAGCAGTTCTTC. This translates into CASSVQQAYNEQFF. V usage is TRBV9 and J usage is TRBJ2-1; D is ambiguous. V was shortened by 1 base and J by 4 bases, with 9 bases between the two germline ends. Per germline, CDR1 SGDLS and CDR2 YYNGEE. The CDR3 extends over 14 amino acids.

In its sample, this clonotype was seen many times. J is TRBJ2-1 and V is TRBV7-9, with 7 bases aligning to TRBD2. Per the germline V gene, CDR1 is SEHNR and CDR2 is FQNEAQ (reference sequence). This CDR3 is built from 16 residues. V gave up 5 bases and J gave up 5 bases; unmatched junction bases: 12. CDR3 in DNA: TGTGCCAGCAGCCCATTAACTAGCGACTACGACAATGAGCAGTTCTTC. It yields the protein CASSPLTSDYDNEQFF.

Ten or more counts support this clonotype. The chain combines TRBV6-2 or TRBV6-3 with TRBJ2-1; 9 bases map to TRBD1. With V trimmed by 6 bases and J by 9 bases, 9 bases remained unmatched. The CDR3 consists of 14 residues. Germline V gene lookup returns CDR1 MNHEY and CDR2 SVGEGT. The CDR3: CASSTGTGNGEQFF. The CDR3 nucleotides read TGTGCCAGCAGCACCGGGACAGGGAACGGTGAGCAGTTCTTC.

This clonotype has more than one count but fewer than ten. The chain joins TRBV10-1 to TRBJ2-2, with 7 positions matching TRBD2. CDR1 and CDR2 (germline): WNHNN, SYGVQD (reference sequence). The CDR3 contains 14 residues. Trimming at V came to 7 bases and at J to 5 bases, leaving 7 bases not matched to a gene. The DNA for the CDR3 is TGCGCCAGCAAGGCTTCGGGGGGAACCGGGGAGCTGTTTTTT. This gives the protein CASKASGGTGELFF.

The chain uses TRBV19 and TRBJ1-6; 9 nucleotides match TRBD1. Germline CDR1 is LNHDA and CDR2 is SQIVND (reference sequence). V shed 6 bases and J 8 bases; nucleotides not matched to a gene: 2. The CDR3 extends over 13 amino acids. The CDR3 loop is CASRGQGYSPLHF. The CDR3 nucleotides read TGTGCCAGTAGAGGACAGGGGTATTCACCCCTCCACTTT.

A few counts support this clonotype. This rearrangement joins TRBV9 to TRBJ2-5; a possible D gene is TRBD2 (7 bases). Germline V gives CDR1 SGDLS, CDR2 YYNGEE. Trimming removed 4 bases from V and 5 bases from J, with 15 bases in between. This CDR3 is built from 14 residues. DNA of the CDR3: TGTGCCAGCAGCCCTAGGGGGGGTCTGGAGACCCAGTACTTC. Protein: CASSPRGGLETQYF.

This clonotype was detected many times. The rearrangement joins TRBV5-5 to TRBJ2-3; TRBD2 matches 9 bases. The V segment lost 3 bases and the J segment 1 base; nucleotides outside the gene matches: 9. The CDR3 spans 17 residues. The germline V gene has CDR1 SGHKS and CDR2 YYEKEE (reference sequence). The CDR3 DNA sequence: TGTGCCAGCAGCTCGAGAGGCGGGGGGGCCCGCACAGATACGCAGTATTTT. Protein product: CASSSRGGGARTDTQYF.

The V call is TRBV6-1, the J call TRBJ1-5, with D possibly matching TRBD1 (6 bases). CDR3 size: 15 residues. Germline values: CDR1 MNHNS, CDR2 SASEGT. Trimming pared 6 bases from V and 4 bases from J, leaving 16 bases between. The CDR3 DNA follows: TGTGCCAGCAGGGGATTGAAGGGGGGGAATCAGCCCCAGCATTTT. Translated: CASRGLKGGNQPQHF.

This clonotype appeared a few times. V gene TRBV27 combines with J gene TRBJ2-5, with a possible D match to TRBD1 (5 bases). The germline CDR1 and CDR2 sequences are MNHEY and SMNVEV (reference sequence). V was clipped by 6 bases and J by 5 bases, with 13 bases between them. The CDR3 spans 13 residues. The CDR3 region is CASSPRGFETQYF. The CDR3 coding sequence is TGTGCCAGCAGCCCAAGGGGATTCGAGACCCAGTACTTC.

This clonotype was counted ten times or more. This sequence joins TRBV12-3 or TRBV12-4 and TRBJ2-3; D gene ambiguous. V was shortened by 4 bases and J by 1 base, with 12 bases between the two germline ends. The CDR3 is made up of 15 amino acids. The CDR3 spells CASSSHLVGTDTQYF. In DNA form, the CDR3 reads TGTGCCAGCAGTTCCCACCTCGTGGGCACAGATACGCAGTATTTT.

This clonotype came up many times. The chain couples TRBV18 to TRBJ1-1; D not resolved. The V end lost 1 base, the J end lost 0 bases, and 6 bases lay between the germline ends. The CDR3 loop spans 14 amino acids. The germline gives CDR1 KGHSH, CDR2 LQKENI. The CDR3 DNA is TGTGCCAGCTCACCACAGGCGATGAACACTGAAGCTTTCTTT. This translates into CASSPQAMNTEAFF.

The V call is TRBV20-1, the J call TRBJ1-1; a weak D match, TRBD1 (6 bases). Germline V gives CDR1 DFQATT, CDR2 SNEGSKA (reference sequence). The CDR3 has 14 residues. The ends were cut back, 5 bases at V and 4 bases at J, with 17 bases in the middle. CDR3 protein: CSAQTGGPGTEAFF. CDR3 coding DNA: TGCAGTGCTCAGACCGGGGGGCCAGGCACTGAAGCTTTCTTT.

Ten or more counts support this clonotype. V gene TRBV7-9 combines with J gene TRBJ2-7, with 8 bases that match TRBD2. V trimming: 7 bases; J trimming: 6 bases; junction bases outside the gene matches: 11. This CDR3 region has 14 residues. CDR1 is SEHNR and CDR2 is FQNEAQ in the germline V gene (reference sequence). CDR3 sequence reads: CASIEGSGGGEQYF. The CDR3 DNA reads TGTGCCAGCATCGAAGGCAGCGGGGGTGGCGAGCAGTACTTC.